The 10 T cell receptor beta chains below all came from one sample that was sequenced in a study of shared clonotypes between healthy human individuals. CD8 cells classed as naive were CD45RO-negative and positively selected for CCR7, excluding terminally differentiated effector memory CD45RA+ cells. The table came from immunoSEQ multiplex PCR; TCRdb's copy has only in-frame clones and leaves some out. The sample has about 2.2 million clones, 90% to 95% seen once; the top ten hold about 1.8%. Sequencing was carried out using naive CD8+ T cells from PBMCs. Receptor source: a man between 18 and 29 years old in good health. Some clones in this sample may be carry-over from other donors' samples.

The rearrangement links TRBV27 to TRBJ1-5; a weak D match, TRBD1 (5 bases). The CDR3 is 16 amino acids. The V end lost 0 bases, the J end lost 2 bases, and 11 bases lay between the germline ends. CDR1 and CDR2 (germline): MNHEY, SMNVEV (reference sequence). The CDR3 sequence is CASSLSQGVGNQPQHF. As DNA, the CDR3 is TGTGCCAGCAGTTTATCGCAGGGAGTTGGCAATCAGCCCCAGCATTTT.

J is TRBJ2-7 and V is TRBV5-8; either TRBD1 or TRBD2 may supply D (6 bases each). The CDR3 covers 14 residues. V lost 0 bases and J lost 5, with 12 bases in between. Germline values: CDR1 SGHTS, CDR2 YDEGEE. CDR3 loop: CASSLGSGEDEQYF. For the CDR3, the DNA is TGTGCCAGCAGCTTGGGTTCAGGGGAGGACGAGCAGTACTTC. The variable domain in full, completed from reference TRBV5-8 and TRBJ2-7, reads EAGVTQSPTHLIKTRGQQATLRCSPISGHTSVYWYQQALGLGLQFLLWYDEGEERNRGNFPPRFSGRQFPNYSSELNVNALELEDSALYLCASSLGSGEDEQYFGPGTRLTVT.

This CDR3 is CASSQSKGFGPSGTDTQYF. In DNA, the CDR3 is TGCGCCAGCAGTCAATCTAAAGGTTTTGGTCCTAGCGGCACAGATACGCAGTATTTT. This chain uses TRBV23-1 with TRBJ2-3; D might be TRBD2 (6 bases). TRBV23-1 is annotated as an ORF whose role is uncertain. CDR3 length: 19 amino acids. Deletions cut 0 bases from V and 1 base from J, with 20 bases between.

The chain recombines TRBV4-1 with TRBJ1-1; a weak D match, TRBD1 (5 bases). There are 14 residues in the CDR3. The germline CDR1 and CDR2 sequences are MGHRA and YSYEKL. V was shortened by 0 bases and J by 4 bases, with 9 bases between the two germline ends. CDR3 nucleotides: TGCGCCAGCAGCCAAGAAGGGGTGGTCACTGAAGCTTTCTTT. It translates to CASSQEGVVTEAFF.

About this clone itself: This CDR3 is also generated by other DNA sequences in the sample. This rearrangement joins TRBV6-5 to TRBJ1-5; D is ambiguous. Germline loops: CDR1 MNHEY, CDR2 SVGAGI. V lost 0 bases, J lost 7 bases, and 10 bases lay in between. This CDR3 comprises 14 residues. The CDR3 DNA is TGTGCCAGCAGTTACTCGAGAGTCGGGCAGCCCCAGCATTTT. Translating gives CASSYSRVGQPQHF.

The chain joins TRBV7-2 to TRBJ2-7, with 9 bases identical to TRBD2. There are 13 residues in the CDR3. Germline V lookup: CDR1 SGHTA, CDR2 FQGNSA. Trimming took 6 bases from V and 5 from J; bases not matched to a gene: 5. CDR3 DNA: TGTGCCAGCAGAGAACTAGCGGGCCACGAGCAGTACTTC. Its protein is CASRELAGHEQYF.

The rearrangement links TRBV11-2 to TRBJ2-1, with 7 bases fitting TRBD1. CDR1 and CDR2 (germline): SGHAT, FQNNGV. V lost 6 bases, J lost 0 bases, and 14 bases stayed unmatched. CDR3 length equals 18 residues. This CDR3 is CASRPKRGLAASYNEQFF. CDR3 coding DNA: TGTGCCAGCAGGCCAAAAAGGGGGCTAGCTGCCTCCTACAATGAGCAGTTCTTC. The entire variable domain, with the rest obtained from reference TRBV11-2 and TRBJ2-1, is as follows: EAGVAQSPRYKIIEKRQSVAFWCNPISGHATLYWYQQILGQGPKLLIQFQNNGVVDDSQLPKDRFSAERLKGVDSTLKIQPAKLEDSAVYLCASRPKRGLAASYNEQFFGPGTRLTVL.

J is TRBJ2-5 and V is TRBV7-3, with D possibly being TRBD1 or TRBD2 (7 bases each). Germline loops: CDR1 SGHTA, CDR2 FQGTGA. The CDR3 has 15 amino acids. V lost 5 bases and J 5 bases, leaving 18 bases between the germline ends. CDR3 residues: CASSPQGEGRETQYF. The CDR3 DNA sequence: TGTGCCAGCAGCCCTCAGGGGGAGGGCAGGGAGACCCAGTACTTC.

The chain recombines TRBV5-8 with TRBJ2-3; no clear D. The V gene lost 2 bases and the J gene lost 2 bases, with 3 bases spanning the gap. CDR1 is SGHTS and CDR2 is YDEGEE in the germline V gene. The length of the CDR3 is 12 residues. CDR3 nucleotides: TGTGCCAGCAGCTTACCCACAGATACGCAGTATTTT. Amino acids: CASSLPTDTQYF.

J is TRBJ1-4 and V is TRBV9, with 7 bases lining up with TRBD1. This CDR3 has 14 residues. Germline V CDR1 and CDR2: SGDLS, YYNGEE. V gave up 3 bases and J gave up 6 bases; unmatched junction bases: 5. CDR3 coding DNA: TGTGCCAGCAGCGCAGGGGGAGAGGATGAAAAACTGTTTTTT. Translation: CASSAGGEDEKLFF.